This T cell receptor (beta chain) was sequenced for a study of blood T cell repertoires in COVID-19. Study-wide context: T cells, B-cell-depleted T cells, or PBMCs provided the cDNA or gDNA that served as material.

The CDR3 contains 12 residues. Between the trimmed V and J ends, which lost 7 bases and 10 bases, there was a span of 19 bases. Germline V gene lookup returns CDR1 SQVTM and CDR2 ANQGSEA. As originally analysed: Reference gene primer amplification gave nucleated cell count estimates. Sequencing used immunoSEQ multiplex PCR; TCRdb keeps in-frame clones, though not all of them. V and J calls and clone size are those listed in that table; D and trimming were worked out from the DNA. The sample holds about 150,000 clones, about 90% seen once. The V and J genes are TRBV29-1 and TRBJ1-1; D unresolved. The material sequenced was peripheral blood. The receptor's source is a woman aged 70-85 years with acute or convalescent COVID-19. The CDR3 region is CSARELNVRAFF. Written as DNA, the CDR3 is TGCAGCGCCCGGGAACTTAACGTGAGAGCTTTCTTT.